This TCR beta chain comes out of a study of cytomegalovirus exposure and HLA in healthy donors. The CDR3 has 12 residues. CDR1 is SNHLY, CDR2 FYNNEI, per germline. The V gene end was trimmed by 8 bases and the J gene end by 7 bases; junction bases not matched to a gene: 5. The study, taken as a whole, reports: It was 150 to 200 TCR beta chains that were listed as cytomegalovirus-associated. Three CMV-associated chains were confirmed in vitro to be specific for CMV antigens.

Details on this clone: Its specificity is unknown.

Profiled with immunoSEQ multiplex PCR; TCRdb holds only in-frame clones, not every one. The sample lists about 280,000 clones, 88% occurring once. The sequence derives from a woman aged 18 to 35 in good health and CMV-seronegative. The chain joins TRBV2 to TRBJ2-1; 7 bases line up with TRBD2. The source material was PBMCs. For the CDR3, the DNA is TGTGCCAGCGGCGGGAGCTGGAATGAGCAGTTCTTC. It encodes CASGGSWNEQFF.